The clone carrying this TCR beta chain was seen at least ten times. This sample was included in a study of CDR3 diversity in severe acne. The CDR3 spans 15 residues. Deletions cut 0 bases from V and 2 bases from J, with 8 bases between. CDR1 and CDR2 from the germline V gene are SGHTA and FQGNSA. Via MiXCR, TCRdb re-called the PCR reads, giving one row per CDR3 protein. The table includes 79,000 or so distinct CDR3 sequences, approximately 49% detected once. This TCR was recovered from a male donor with severe acne vulgaris. The chain employs TRBV7-2 and TRBJ1-3; D is unresolved. Material for sequencing was blood. CDR3 nucleotide sequence: TGTGCCAGCAGCTTAGCGCTACCGGCTGGAAACACCATATATTTT. As protein: CASSLALPAGNTIYF.